This TCR beta chain was captured in a study of blood T cells in healthy people across ages. A second about 6 to 11 cycle PCR used barcoded and J-beta primers. TCRdb called the 5' RACE reads again in MiXCR, with one record for every CDR3 protein. Of over 500,000 distinct CDR3 sequences listed, around 50% are singletons. Findings of the study overall: Per million T cells, TCR beta diversity dropped about linearly as age rose. Diversity figures derived from one million T cells were judged to underestimate the true value. TCR beta diversity tracked closely with naive T cell percentage.

This clonotype was counted many times. Its antigen is not identified. A minimum of 6 micrograms of total RNA was extracted per sample. The TCR originated in a woman at least 80 years old in good health. The material sequenced was blood.

As DNA, the CDR3 is TGCGCCAGCAGCTTACCGGGTGCAGATACGCAGTATTTT. Translation gives CASSLPGADTQYF. This chain uses TRBV5-1 with TRBJ2-3; D gene uncertain. Trimming removed 2 bases at V and 4 bases at J, with 8 bases between. The CDR3 loop spans 13 amino acids. The germline gives CDR1 SGHRS, CDR2 YFSETQ. Variable domain in full (rest from reference TRBV5-1 and TRBJ2-3): KAGVTQTPRYLIKTRGQQVTLSCSPISGHRSVSWYQQTPGQGLQFLFEYFSETQRNKGNFPGRFSGRQFSNSRSEMNVSTLELGDSALYLCASSLPGADTQYFGPGTRLTVL.